The entry below describes one T cell receptor beta chain. In its sample, this clone was seen a few times. This receptor's antigen is unknown. The record has no base qualities; no much larger clone is one base away. TCRbeta CDR3 regions were amplified from genomic DNA using the immunoSEQ Assay, a bias-controlled multiplex PCR. On the study's bioinformatics: The number of nucleated cells in each sample was estimated from the amplification of reference gene primers within the assay. To quantify the absolute abundance of each unique TCRbeta CDR3 rearrangement, sequence reads were collapsed and filtered. For each sample, productive Simpson clonality was calculated as the square root of Simpson's diversity index over productive rearrangements. This is the immuneACCESS table as TCRdb keeps it, with only in-frame sequences that have V and J called. A part of the clones is gone; compared with another copy, unresolved V genes explain less than half, and the rest is unexplained. That table furnishes V, J and clone size, whereas the DNA furnished D and trimming. Within this sample are more than 55,000 clones, with around four fifths of them counted one time only. About 15% of the sample is held by the ten biggest clonotypes.

The source of the sample is a study of blood T cell repertoires in COVID-19 (dated by TCRdb to 2020 to 2021). Notes on the research overall: The collaborator samples originated in the United States, Italy and Spain and spanned the acute and convalescent phases of COVID-19. Samples came from the ongoing ImmuneRACE study (first 160 participants) plus 1,254 subjects from 6 global collaborators. The prospective study material was composed of cDNA or gDNA derived from T cells, B-cell-depleted T cells, or PBMCs. HLA class I and class II types, where available, came from metadata supplied by the sample provider rather than from assay-based typing. A de-identified subject ID, COVID-19 status, age in years and sex were almost always included in the sample metadata. The repertoires were made available in a free public database intended to serve as a resource for research on the immune response to SARS-CoV-2. Deeply sampled blood TCRbeta repertoires from subjects exposed to, actively infected with, or recovered from COVID-19 were included in the dataset. Overall study outcomes, separate from this receptor: The quantity of clinical and demographic metadata differed by source and by participant and was supplied without curation.

The collaborating institutions used their own protocols to collect whole blood in K2EDTA tubes. For TCRbeta analysis, collaborators shipped samples as frozen whole blood, isolated PBMCs, or DNA extracted from either of those sample types. The V end loses 0 bases and the J end loses 7 bases, and a stretch of 6 bases separates them. There are 12 amino acids in the CDR3, from cysteine to phenylalanine inclusive. Of all the DNA, just the CDR3 is kept, 36 bases in frame from base 1. CDR1 GTSNPN and CDR2 SVGIG are derived from the germline V gene (reference sequence). The V and J segments used are TRBV30 and TRBJ1-4, with the D gene call left open. Sample: peripheral blood. The clonotype originates from a woman in her 70s with acute or convalescent COVID-19. The CDR3 has the sequence CAWSVRGEKLFF. The DNA is as follows: TGTGCCTGGAGTGTACGGGGTGAAAAACTGTTTTTT.